This record covers a single TCR beta chain. These data are taken from a study of blood T cell repertoires in COVID-19. This CDR3 contains 17 residues. The germline V gene has CDR1 MRHNA and CDR2 SNTAGT. Unmatched junction bases numbered 4, after V lost 2 bases and J lost 2 bases. In the original processing: Amplified reference gene primers provided the basis for estimating nucleated cell counts. Generated by immunoSEQ multiplex PCR, the TCRdb table keeps only in-frame clones and is missing some. That table gives V, J and clone size, and the DNA gave D and trimming. The data show about 230,000 clones, approximately 83% seen once.

The sequence came from a man aged 45-65 years with active or convalescent COVID-19. Material: peripheral blood. The chain is built from TRBV6-4 and TRBJ1-5; the match to TRBD1 covers 12 bases. DNA for the CDR3: TGTGCCAGCAGTGACCTCGGGACAGGGGGCGGCAATCAGCCCCAGCATTTT. Translating it yields CASSDLGTGGGNQPQHF.